The clone carrying this TCR beta chain came up a few times. This sample was taken from a study of blood T cells in healthy people across ages. It was with a sample-barcoded 5' primer and a J-beta primer mix that a second PCR of about 6 to 11 cycles was run. TCRdb itself ran the 5' RACE reads through MiXCR, one entry per CDR3 protein. Here the sample spans about 1.1 million distinct CDR3 sequences, about two fifths being singletons. Germline V gene lookup returns CDR1 SQVTM and CDR2 ANQGSEA. This CDR3 is 14 amino acids long. Trimming removed 4 bases at V and 1 base at J, with 13 bases between. Sequencing was done on a sample of blood. This TCR was recovered from a man younger than 30 in good health. The genes are TRBV29-1 and TRBJ1-1; a weak D match, TRBD1 (5 bases). The CDR3 reads CSVGWGRKNTEAFF. Written as DNA, the CDR3 is TGCAGCGTTGGTTGGGGCAGGAAGAACACTGAAGCTTTCTTT.